The entry below gives a single T cell receptor beta chain sequence along with its context. Its antigen remains unidentified. The germline V and J ends were trimmed by 2 bases and 0 bases, with 8 bases remaining between them. Germline V gene sequence: CDR1 SEHNR, CDR2 FQNEAQ (reference sequence). This CDR3 comprises 15 residues. This entry belongs to a study of shared clonotypes between healthy human individuals. Overall study findings and caveats: Across subsets, estimated richness was generally greater for naive than for memory populations.

Sequenced by immunoSEQ multiplex PCR; TCRdb stores in-frame clones only, minus some. Of about 660,000 clones listed, 74% are singletons. Donors, without exception, were Caucasian adults residing in Nashville, Tennessee. Material for sequencing was memory CD4+ T cells sorted from blood. Subset indicated: CD45RA-negative fraction. The clonotype was recovered from a woman between 25 and 40 years old in good health. The chain combines TRBV7-9 with TRBJ2-1; maybe TRBD2 (6 bases). In DNA form, the CDR3 reads TGTGCCAGCAGCTTATTACTAGCCTCCTACAATGAGCAGTTCTTC. Translated: CASSLLLASYNEQFF.